One T cell receptor beta chain is described in this entry. The sample originates from a study of control samples from healthy donors and cancer patients. TCRdb keeps only in-frame clones here, not all; method: immunoSEQ multiplex PCR. The table lists about 44,000 clones, around 75% of them singletons, with about a sixth in the top ten. Germline V gene lookup returns CDR1 MDHEN and CDR2 SYDVKM. Trimming left V 6 bases short and J 5 bases short, with 11 bases between. The CDR3 spans 14 residues. V usage is TRBV28 and J usage is TRBJ1-6; possible D gene TRBD1, 5 bases. Sequencing was done on a sample of formalin-fixed, paraffin-embedded tissue. This TCR derives from a male donor with melanoma. CDR3 bases: TGTGCCAGCAGCCCAGACAGCAATAATTCACCCCTCCACTTT. Its translation is CASSPDSNNSPLHF.